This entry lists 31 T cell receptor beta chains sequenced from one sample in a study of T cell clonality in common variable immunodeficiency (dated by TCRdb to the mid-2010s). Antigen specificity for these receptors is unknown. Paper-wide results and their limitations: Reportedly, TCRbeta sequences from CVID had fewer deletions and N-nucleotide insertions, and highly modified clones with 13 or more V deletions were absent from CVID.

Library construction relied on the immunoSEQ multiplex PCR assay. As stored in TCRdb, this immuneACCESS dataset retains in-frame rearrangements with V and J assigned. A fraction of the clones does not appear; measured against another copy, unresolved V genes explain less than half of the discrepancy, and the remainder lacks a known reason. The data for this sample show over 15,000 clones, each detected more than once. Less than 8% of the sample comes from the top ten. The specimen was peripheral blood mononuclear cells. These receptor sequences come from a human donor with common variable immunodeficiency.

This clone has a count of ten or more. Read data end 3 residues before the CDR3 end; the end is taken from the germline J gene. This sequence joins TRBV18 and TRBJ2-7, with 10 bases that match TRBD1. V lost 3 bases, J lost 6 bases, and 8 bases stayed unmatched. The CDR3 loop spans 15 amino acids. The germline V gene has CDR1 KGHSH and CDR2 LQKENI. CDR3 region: CASSPSGTGVPEQYF. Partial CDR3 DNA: TGTGCCAGCTCACCTAGCGGGACAGGGGTTCCCGAG.

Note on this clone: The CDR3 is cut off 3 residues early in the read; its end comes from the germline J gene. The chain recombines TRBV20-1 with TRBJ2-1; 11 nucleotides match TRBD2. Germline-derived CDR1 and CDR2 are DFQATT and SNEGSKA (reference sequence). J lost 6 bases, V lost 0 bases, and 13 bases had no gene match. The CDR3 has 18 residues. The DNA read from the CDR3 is TGCAGTGCTAGAGATCCGCGCCCGGGACTAGCGGATTTCAATGAG. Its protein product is CSARDPRPGLADFNE. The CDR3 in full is CSARDPRPGLADFNEQFF.

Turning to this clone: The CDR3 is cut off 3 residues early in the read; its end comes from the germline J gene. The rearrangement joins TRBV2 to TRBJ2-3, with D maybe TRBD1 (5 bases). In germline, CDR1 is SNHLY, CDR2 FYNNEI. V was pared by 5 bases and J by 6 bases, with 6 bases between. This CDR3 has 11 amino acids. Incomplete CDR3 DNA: TGTGCCAGCAGTCGACAGGATACG. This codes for CASSRQDT. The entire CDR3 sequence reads CASSRQDTQYF.

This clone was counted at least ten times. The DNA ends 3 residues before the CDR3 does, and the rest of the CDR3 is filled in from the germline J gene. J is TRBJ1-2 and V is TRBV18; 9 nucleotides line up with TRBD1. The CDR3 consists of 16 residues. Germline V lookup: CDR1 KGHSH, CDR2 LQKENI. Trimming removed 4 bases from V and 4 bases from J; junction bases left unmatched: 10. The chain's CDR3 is CASSRPGTGSFYGYTF. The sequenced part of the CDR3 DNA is TGTGCCAGCTCACGTCCAGGGACAGGGTCTTTCTATGGC. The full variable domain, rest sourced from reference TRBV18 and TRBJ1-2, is NAGVMQNPRHLVRRRGQEARLRCSPMKGHSHVYWYRQLPEEGLKFMVYLQKENIIDESGMPKERFSAEFPKEGPSILRIQQVVRGDSAAYFCASSRPGTGSFYGYTFGSGTRLTVV.

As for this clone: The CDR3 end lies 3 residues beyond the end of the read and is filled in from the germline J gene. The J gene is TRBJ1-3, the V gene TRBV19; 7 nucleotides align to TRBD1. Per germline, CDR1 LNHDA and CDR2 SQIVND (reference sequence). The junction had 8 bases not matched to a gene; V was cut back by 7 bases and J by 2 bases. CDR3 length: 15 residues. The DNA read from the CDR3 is TGTGCCAGTATCCCGGGGAGGGGGCCTGGAAACACC. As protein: CASIPGRGPGNT. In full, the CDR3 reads CASIPGRGPGNTIYF.

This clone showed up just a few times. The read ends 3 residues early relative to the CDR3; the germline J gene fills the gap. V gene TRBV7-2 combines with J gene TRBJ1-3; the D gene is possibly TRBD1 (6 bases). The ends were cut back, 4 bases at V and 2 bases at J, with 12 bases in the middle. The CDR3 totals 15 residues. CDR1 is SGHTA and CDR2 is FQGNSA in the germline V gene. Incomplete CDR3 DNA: TGTGCCAGCAGCTACCGACAGGCGGCTGGAAACACC. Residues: CASSYRQAAGNT. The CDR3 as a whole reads CASSYRQAAGNTIYF.

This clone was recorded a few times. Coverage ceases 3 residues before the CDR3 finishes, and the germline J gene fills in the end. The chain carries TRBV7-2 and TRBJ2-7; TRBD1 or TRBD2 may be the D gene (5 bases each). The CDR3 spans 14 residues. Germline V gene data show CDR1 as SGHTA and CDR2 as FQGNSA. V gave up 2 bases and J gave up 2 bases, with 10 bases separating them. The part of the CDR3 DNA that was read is TGTGCCAGCAGCTTACAGGGAGCCCCCTACGAG. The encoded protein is CASSLQGAPYE. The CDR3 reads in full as CASSLQGAPYEQYF.

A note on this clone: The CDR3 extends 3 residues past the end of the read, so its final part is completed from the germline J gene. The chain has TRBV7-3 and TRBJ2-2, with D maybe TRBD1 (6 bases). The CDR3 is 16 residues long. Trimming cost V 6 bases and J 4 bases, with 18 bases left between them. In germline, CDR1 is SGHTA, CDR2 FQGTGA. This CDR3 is CASSTSGAQGTGELFF. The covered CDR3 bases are TGTGCCAGCAGTACCTCAGGGGCGCAGGGCACCGGGGAG.

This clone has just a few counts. Partial CDR3 DNA: TGTGCCAGCAGCTTAACCGCCGGTGAA. This codes for CASSLTAGE. The entire CDR3 protein is CASSLTAGEAFF. V gene TRBV7-2 combines with J gene TRBJ1-1; no reliable D call. The CDR3 goes on 3 residues after the read ends, and that part is filled in from the germline J gene. CDR1 and CDR2 from the germline V gene are SGHTA and FQGNSA. The CDR3 is made up of 12 amino acids. Deletions cut 2 bases from V and 7 bases from J, with 8 bases between.

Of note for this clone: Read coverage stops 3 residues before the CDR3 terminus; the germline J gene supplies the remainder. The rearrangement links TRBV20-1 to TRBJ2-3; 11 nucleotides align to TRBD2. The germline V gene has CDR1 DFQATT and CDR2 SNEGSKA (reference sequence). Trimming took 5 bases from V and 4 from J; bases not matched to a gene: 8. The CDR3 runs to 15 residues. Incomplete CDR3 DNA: TGCAGTGCTCCGCCTAGCGGGGGGTGGGCAGATACG. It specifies CSAPPSGGWADT. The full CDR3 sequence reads CSAPPSGGWADTQYF.

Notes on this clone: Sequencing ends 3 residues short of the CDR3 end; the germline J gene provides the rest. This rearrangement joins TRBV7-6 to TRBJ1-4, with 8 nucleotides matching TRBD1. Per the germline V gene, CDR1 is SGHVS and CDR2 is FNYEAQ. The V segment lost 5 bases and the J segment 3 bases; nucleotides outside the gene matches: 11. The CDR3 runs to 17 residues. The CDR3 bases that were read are TGTGCCAGCAGCGCATTGACAGGGGTTGGGGCTAATGAAAAA. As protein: CASSALTGVGANEK. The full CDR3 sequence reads CASSALTGVGANEKLFF.

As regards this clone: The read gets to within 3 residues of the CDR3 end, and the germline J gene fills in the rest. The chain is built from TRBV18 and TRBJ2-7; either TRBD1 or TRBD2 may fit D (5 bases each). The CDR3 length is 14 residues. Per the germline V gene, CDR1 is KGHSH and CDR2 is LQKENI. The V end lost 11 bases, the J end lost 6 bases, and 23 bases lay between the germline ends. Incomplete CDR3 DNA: TGTGCCGCCGCGGCTAAGGGGAATGAGGGCGAG. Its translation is CAAAAKGNEGE. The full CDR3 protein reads CAAAAKGNEGEQYF.

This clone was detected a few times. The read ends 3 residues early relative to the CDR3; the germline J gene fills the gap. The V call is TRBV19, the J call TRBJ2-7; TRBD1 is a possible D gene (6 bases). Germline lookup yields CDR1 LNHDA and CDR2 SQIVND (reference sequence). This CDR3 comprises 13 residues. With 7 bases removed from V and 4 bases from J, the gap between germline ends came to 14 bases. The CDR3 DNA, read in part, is TGTGCCAGTACATCGGGACACCAGTACGAG. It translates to CASTSGHQYE. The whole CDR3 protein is CASTSGHQYEQYF.

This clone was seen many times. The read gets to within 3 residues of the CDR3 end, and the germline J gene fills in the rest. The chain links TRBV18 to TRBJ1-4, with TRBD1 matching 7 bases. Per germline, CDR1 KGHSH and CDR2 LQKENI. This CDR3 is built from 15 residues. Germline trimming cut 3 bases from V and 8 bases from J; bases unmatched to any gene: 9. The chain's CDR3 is CASSPNPGGEEKLFF. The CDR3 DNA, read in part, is TGTGCCAGCTCACCGAACCCAGGGGGAGAGGAAAAA. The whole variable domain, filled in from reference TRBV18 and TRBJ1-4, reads NAGVMQNPRHLVRRRGQEARLRCSPMKGHSHVYWYRQLPEEGLKFMVYLQKENIIDESGMPKERFSAEFPKEGPSILRIQQVVRGDSAAYFCASSPNPGGEEKLFFGSGTQLSVL.

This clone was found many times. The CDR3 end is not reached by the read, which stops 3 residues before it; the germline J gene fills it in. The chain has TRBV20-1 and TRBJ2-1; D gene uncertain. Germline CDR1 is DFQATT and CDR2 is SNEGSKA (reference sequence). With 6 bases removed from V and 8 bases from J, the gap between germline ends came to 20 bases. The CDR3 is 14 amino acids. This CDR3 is CSATEVPGRYEQFF. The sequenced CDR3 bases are TGCAGTGCGACCGAGGTGCCGGGTAGGTATGAG.

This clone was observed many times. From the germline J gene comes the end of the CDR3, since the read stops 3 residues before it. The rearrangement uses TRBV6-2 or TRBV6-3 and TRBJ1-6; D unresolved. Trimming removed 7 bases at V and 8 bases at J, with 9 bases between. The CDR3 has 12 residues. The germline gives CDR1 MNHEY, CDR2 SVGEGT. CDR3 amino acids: CASTHSDSPLHF. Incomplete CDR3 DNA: TGTGCCAGCACCCACTCCGATTCACCC.

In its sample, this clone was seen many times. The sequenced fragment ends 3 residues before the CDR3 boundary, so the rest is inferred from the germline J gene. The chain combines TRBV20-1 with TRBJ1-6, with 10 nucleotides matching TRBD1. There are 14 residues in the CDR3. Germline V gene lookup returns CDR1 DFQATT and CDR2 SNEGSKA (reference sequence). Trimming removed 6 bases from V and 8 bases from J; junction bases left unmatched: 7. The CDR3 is CSANPGTGDSPLHF. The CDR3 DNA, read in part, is TGCAGTGCCAACCCCGGGACAGGGGATTCACCC.

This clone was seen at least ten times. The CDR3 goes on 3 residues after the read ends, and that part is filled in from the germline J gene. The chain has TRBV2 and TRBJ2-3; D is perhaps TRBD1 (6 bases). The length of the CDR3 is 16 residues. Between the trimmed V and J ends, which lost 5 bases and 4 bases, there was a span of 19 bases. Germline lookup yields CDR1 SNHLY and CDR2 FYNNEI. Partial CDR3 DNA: TGTGCCAGCAGTCCCTCCACAGGGAGCAAGGCAGATACG. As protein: CASSPSTGSKADT. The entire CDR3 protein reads CASSPSTGSKADTQYF.

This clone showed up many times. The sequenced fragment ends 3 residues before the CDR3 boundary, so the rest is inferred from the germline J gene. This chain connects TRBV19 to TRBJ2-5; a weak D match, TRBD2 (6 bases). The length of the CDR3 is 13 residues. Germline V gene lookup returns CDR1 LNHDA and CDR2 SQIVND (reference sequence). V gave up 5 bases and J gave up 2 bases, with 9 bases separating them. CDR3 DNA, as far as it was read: TGTGCCAGTAGTCCGACTAGACAAGAGACC. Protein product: CASSPTRQET. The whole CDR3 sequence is CASSPTRQETQYF.

CDR3 DNA, as far as it was read: TGTGCCAGCAGTGAACTGGCTAGCGGGGGGGTGTTAGATACG. Translating gives CASSELASGGVLDT. The entire CDR3 protein is CASSELASGGVLDTQYF. This rearrangement joins TRBV6-1 to TRBJ2-3, with 12 bases aligning to TRBD2. The observed sequence ends 3 residues before the CDR3 terminus, with the missing tail filled in from the germline J gene. The CDR3 is made up of 17 amino acids. From germline, CDR1 is MNHNS and CDR2 SASEGT. Trimming cost V 2 bases and J 5 bases; bases outside gene matches: 8.

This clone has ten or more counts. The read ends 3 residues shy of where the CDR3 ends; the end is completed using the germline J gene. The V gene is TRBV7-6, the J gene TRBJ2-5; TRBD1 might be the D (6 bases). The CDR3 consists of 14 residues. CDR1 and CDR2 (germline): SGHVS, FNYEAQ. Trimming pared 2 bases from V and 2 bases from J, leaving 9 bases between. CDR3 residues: CASSLTGIQETQYF. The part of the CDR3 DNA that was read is TGTGCCAGCAGCTTAACAGGGATACAAGAGACC.

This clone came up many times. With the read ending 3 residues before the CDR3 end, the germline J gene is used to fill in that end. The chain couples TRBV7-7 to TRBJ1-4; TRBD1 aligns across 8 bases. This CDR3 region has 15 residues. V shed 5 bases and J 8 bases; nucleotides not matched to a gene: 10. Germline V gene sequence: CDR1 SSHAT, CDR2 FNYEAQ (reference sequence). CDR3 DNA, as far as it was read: TGTGCCAGCAGCCCCGGGACAGGATCTGGGGAAAAA. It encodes CASSPGTGSGEK. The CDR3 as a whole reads CASSPGTGSGEKLFF. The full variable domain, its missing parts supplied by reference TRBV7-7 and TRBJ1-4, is GAGVSQSPRYKVTKRGQDVTLRCDPISSHATLYWYQQALGQGPEFLTYFNYEAQPDKSGLPSDRFSAERPEGSISTLTIQRTEQRDSAMYRCASSPGTGSGEKLFFGSGTQLSVL.

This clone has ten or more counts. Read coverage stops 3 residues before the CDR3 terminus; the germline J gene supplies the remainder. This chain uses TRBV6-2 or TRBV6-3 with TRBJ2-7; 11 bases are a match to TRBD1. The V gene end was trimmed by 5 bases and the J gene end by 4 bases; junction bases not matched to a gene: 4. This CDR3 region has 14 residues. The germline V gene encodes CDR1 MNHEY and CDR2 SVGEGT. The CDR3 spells CASSRTGGLYEQYF. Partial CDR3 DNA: TGTGCCAGCAGTCGGACAGGGGGCTTGTACGAG.

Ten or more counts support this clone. CDR3 sequence reads: CASSPVFSDTEAFF. The CDR3 bases that were read are TGTGCCAGCAGCCCCGTATTCTCAGACACTGAA. J is TRBJ1-1 and V is TRBV5-6; D is uncertain. The read gets to within 3 residues of the CDR3 end, and the germline J gene fills in the rest. This CDR3 has 14 residues. From germline, CDR1 is SGHDT and CDR2 YYEEEE. V lost 4 bases to trimming and J lost 3 bases, with 13 bases between them.

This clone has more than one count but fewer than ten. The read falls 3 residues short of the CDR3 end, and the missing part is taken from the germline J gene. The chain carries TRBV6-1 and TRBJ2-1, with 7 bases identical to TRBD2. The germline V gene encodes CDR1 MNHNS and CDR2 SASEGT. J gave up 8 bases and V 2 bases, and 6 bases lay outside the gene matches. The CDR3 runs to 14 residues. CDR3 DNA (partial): TGTGCCAGCAGTGAAATCCGCGGGGGAGATGAG. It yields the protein CASSEIRGGDE. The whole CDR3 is CASSEIRGGDEQFF.

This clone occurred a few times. The part of the CDR3 DNA that was read is TGTGCCAGCAGCTTGGGAGGGGTGGAGACC. Its protein is CASSLGGVET. The full CDR3 reads CASSLGGVETQYF. This chain links TRBV5-6 with TRBJ2-5; perhaps D is TRBD1 or TRBD2 (5 bases each). The read terminates 3 residues ahead of where the CDR3 ends, so the germline J gene completes it. The CDR3 runs 13 residues. Trimming left V 0 bases short and J 5 bases short, with 8 bases between. CDR1 is SGHDT and CDR2 is YYEEEE in the germline V gene.

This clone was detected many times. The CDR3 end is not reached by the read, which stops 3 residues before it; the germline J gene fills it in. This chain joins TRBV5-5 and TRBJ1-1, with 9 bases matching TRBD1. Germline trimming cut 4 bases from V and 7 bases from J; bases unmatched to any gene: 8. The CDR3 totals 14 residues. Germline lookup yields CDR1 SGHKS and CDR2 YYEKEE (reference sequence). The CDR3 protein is CASSPGQGNGEAFF. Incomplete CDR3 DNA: TGTGCCAGCAGCCCGGGACAGGGCAACGGTGAA.

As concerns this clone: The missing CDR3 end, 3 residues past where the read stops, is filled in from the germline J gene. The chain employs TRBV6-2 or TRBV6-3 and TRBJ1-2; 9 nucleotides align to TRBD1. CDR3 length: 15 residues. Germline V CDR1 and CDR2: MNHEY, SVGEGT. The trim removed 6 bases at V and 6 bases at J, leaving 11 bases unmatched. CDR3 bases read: TGTGCCAGCAGAACTGACAGGGGGAGTACTGATGGC. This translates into CASRTDRGSTDG. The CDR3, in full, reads CASRTDRGSTDGYTF.

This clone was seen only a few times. The sequenced CDR3 bases are TGTGCCAGCAGTCCCGCGGGGGGGGAA. As protein: CASSPAGGE. The complete CDR3 reads CASSPAGGEAFF. V usage is TRBV7-3 and J usage is TRBJ1-1, with TRBD1 as a possible D gene (5 bases). The read falls 3 residues short of the CDR3 end, and the missing part is taken from the germline J gene. Per the germline V gene, CDR1 is SGHTA and CDR2 is FQGTGA. The length of the CDR3 is 12 residues. Based on the CDR3 plus reference TRBV7-3 and TRBJ1-1, the full variable domain is GAGVSQTPSNKVTEKGKYVELRCDPISGHTALYWYRQSLGQGPEFLIYFQGTGAADDSGLPNDRFFAVRPEGSVSTLKIQRTERGDSAVYLCASSPAGGEAFFGQGTRLTVV.

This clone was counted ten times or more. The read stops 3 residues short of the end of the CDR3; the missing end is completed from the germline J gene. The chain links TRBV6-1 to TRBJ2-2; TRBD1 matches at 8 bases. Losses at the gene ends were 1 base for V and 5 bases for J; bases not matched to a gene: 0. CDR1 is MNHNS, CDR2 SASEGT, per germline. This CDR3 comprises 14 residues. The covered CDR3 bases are TGTGCCAGCAGTGAAGGGACAGGGACCGGGGAG. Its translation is CASSEGTGTGE. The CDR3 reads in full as CASSEGTGTGELFF.

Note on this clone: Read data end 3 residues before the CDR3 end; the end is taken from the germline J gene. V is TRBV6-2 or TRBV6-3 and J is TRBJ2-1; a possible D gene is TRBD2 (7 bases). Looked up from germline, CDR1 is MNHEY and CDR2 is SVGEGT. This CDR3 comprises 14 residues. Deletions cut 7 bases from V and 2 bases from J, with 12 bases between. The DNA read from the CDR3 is TGTGCCAGCACCCGAGGGGGGGCCTACAATGAG. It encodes CASTRGGAYNE. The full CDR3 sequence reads CASTRGGAYNEQFF.